The sequence of this TCR beta chain was determined in a study of regulatory T cells in long-lasting Graves disease. Stated time point: persistent/refractory GD, antithyroid drugs over 5 years with positive TRAb. RNA extracted from PBMCs served as the sequencing template. One endocrinology department in Xi'an, China, was where patients came from. This clonotype was seen many times. The antigen is unknown. The study's findings and limits: Clonotypes that were public and shared totalled fewer than 3,500 in persistent patients versus around 1,000 in new patients. Persistent disease preferred TRBV28, TRBJ1-2 and TRBJ2-5; new disease, TRBV20-1 and TRBJ2-1.

The TCR beta library used iRepertoire HTBI primers with Arm-PCR amplification of CDR3. Per the original data handling: Spanning all samples, the identified segments comprised around 60 TRBV and over 13 TRBJ. TCRdb reprocessed the multiplex PCR reads with MiXCR, giving one entry per CDR3 protein. TCRdb's processing, not the authors', yielded these V and J calls. The sample holds 310,000 or so distinct CDR3 sequences, around 20% seen once. Germline values: CDR1 SGHDT, CDR2 YYEEEE. V gave up 4 bases and J gave up 0 bases, with 10 bases separating them. The CDR3 consists of 14 residues. The receptor's source is a female donor with Graves disease. Material: peripheral blood mononuclear cells (PBMCs), obtained when the disease was refractory, from a patient treated with antithyroid drugs. The V gene is TRBV5-6, the J gene TRBJ1-2; D call uncertain. CDR3 sequence: CASSPPASNYGYTF. The CDR3 DNA follows: TGTGCCAGCAGCCCCCCCGCCTCTAACTATGGCTACACCTTC.